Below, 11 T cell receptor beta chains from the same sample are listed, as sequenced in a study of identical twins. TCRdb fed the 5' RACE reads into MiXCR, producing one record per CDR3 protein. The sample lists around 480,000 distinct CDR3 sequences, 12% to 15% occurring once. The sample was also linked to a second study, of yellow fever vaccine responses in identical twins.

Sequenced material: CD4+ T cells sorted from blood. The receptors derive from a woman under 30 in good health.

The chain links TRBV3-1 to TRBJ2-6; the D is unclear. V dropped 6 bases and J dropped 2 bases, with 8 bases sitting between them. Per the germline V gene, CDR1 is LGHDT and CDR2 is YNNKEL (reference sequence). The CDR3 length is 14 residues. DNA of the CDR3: TGTGCCAGCAGATGGGGTACTGGGGCCAACGTCCTGACTTTC. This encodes CASRWGTGANVLTF.

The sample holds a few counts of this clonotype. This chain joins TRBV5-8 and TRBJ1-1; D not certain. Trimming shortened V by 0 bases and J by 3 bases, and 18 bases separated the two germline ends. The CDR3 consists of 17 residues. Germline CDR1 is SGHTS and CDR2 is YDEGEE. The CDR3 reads CASSLAPPDLFDTEAFF. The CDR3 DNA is TGTGCCAGCAGCTTGGCCCCTCCCGACTTATTCGACACTGAAGCTTTCTTT.

The CDR3: CATGTGSETQYF. The CDR3 DNA reads as TGTGCCACAGGGACTGGGTCGGAGACCCAGTACTTC. The genes are TRBV24-1 and TRBJ2-5; D is perhaps TRBD2 (6 bases). V dropped 10 bases and J dropped 5 bases, with 13 bases sitting between them. Germline CDR1 is KGHDR and CDR2 is SFDVKD. The length of the CDR3 is 12 residues.

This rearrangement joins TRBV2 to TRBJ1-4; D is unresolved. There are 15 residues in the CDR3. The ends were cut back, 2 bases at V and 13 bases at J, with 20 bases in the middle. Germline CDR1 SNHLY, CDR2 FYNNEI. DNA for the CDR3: TGTGCCAGCAGTGAACTTGTGGAGCTGGTCGCAGGACTGTTTTTT. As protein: CASSELVELVAGLFF.

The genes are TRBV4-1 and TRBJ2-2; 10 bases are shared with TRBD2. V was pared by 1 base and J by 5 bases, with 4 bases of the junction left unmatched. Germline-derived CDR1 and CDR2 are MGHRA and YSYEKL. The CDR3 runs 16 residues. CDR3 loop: CASSQGTSGVTGELFF. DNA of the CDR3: TGCGCCAGCAGCCAAGGAACTAGCGGGGTTACCGGGGAGCTGTTTTTT.

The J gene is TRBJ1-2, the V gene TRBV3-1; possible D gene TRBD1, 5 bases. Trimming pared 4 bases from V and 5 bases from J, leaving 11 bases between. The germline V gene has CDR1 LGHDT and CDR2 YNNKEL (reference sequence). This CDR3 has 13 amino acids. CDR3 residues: CASSPRDPYGYTF. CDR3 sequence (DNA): TGTGCCAGCAGCCCCCGGGACCCTTATGGCTACACCTTC.

CDR3 protein: CASSSETGFLYEQYF. The CDR3 DNA follows: TGTGCCAGCAGCTCGGAGACAGGGTTTCTCTACGAGCAGTACTTC. The chain recombines TRBV7-6 with TRBJ2-7; TRBD1 agrees at 7 bases. The CDR3 consists of 15 residues. The V gene end was trimmed by 4 bases and the J gene end by 3 bases; junction bases not matched to a gene: 9. The germline gives CDR1 SGHVS, CDR2 FNYEAQ.

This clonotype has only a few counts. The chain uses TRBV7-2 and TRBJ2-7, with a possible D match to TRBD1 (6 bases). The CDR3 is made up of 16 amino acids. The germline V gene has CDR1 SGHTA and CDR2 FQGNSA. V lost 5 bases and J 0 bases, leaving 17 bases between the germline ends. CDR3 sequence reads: CASSLLAGQSSYEQYF. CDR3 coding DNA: TGTGCCAGCAGCCTCCTTGCAGGACAGAGCTCCTACGAGCAGTACTTC.

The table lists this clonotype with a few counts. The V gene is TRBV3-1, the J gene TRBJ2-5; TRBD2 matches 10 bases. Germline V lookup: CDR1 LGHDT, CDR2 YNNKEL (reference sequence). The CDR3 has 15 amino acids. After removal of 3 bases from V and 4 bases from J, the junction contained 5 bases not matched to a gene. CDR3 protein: CASSHLAGVGETQYF. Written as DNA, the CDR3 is TGTGCCAGCAGCCACCTAGCGGGGGTGGGAGAGACCCAGTACTTC.

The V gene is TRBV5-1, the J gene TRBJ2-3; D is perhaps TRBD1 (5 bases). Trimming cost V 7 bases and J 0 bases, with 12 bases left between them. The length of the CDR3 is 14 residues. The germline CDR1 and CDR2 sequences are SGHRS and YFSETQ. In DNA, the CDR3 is TGCGCCAGCCGACCAGGGCTCAGCACAGATACGCAGTATTTT. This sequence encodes CASRPGLSTDTQYF.

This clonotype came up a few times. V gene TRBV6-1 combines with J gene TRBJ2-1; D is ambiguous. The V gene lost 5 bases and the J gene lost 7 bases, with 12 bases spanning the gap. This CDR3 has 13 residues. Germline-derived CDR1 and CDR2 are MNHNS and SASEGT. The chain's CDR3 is CASSRSFGNEQFF. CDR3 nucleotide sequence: TGTGCCAGCAGTCGTAGCTTTGGGAATGAGCAGTTCTTC.